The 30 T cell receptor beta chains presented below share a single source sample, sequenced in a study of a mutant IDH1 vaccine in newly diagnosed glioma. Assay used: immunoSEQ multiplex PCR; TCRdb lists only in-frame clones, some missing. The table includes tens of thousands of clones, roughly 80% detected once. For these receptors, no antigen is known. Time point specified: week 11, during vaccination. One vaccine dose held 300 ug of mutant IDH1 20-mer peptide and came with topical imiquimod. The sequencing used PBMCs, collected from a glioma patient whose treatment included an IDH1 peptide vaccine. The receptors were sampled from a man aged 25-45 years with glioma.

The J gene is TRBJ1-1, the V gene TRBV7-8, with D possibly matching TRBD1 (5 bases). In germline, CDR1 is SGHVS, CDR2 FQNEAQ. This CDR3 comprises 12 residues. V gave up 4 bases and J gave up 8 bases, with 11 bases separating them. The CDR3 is CASSWGTDEAFF. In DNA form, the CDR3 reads TGTGCCAGCAGCTGGGGGACGGACGAAGCTTTCTTT.

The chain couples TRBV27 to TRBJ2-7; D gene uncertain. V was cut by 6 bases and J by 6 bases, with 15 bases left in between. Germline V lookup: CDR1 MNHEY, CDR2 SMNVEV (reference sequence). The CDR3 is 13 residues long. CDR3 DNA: TGTGCCAGCAGCCCGGACCAACGAGTCGAGCAGTACTTC. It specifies CASSPDQRVEQYF.

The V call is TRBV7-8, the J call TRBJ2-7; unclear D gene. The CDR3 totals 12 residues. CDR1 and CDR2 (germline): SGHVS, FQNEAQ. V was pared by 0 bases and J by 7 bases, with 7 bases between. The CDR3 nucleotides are TGTGCCAGCAGCTTAGCGCTGGGAGAGCAGTACTTC. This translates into CASSLALGEQYF.

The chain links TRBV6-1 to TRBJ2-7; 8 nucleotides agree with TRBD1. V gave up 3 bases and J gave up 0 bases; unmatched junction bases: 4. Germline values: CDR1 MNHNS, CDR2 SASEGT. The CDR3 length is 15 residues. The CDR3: CASSEWTGISYEQYF. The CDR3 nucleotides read TGTGCCAGCAGTGAGTGGACAGGGATCTCCTACGAGCAGTACTTC.

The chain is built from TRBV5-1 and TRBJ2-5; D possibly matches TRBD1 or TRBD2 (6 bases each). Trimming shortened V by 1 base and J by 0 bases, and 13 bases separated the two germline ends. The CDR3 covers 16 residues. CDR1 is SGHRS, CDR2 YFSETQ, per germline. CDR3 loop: CASSLRGTRYQETQYF. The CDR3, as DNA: TGCGCCAGCAGCTTGCGGGGGACACGGTACCAAGAGACCCAGTACTTC.

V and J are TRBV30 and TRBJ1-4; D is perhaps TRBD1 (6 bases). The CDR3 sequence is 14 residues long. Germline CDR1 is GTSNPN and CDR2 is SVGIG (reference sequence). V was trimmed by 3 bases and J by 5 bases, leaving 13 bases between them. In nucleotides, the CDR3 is TGTGCCTGGAGAGACGACAGGAGAAATGAAAAACTGTTTTTT. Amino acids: CAWRDDRRNEKLFF.

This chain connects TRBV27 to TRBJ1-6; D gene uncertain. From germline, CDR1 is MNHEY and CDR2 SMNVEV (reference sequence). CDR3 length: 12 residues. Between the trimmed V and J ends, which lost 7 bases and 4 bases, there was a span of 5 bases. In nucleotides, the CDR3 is TGTGCCAGCACGTCTTATAATTCACCCCTCCACTTT. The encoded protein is CASTSYNSPLHF.

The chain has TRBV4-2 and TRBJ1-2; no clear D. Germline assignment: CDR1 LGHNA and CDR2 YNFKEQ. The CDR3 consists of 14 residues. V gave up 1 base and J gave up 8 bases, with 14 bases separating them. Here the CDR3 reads CASSQGRMFWGYTF. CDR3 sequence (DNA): TGTGCCAGCAGCCAAGGAAGGATGTTCTGGGGCTACACCTTC.

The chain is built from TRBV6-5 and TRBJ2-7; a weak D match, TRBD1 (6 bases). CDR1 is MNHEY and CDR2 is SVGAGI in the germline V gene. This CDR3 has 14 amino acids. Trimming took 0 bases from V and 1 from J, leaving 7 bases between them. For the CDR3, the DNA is TGTGCCAGCAGTTACTCGAGGGGGTCCTACGAGCAGTACTTC. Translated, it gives CASSYSRGSYEQYF.

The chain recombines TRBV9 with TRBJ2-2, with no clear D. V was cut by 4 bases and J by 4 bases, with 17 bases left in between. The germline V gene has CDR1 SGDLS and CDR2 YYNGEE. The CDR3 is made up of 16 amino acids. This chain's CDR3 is CASSNRAPGSTGELFF. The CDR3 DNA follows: TGTGCCAGCAGCAACCGGGCCCCAGGCAGCACCGGGGAGCTGTTTTTT.

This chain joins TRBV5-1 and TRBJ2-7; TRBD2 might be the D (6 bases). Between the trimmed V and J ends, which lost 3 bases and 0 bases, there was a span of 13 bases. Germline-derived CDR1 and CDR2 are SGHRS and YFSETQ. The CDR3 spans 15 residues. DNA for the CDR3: TGCGCCAGCAGCTCGTCTAGCGTACCCTCCTACGAGCAGTACTTC. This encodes CASSSSSVPSYEQYF.

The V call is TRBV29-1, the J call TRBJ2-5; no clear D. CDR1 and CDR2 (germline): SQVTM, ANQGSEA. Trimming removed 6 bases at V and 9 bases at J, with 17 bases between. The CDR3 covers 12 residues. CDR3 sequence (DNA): TGCAGCGTGCCGGGCCCCGCTTCGGCCCAGTACTTC. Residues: CSVPGPASAQYF.

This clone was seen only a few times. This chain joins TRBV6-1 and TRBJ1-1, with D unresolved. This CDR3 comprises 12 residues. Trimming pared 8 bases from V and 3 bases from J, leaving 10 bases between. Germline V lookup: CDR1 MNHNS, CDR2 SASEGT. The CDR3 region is CASGFRDTEAFF. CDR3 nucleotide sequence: TGTGCCAGCGGCTTTAGGGACACTGAAGCTTTCTTT.

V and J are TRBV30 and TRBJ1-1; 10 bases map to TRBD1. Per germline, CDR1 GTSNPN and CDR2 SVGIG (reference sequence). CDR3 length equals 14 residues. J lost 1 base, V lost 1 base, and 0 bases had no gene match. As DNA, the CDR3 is TGTGCCTGGAGTGGGGACAGGGGGAACACTGAAGCTTTCTTT. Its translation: CAWSGDRGNTEAFF.

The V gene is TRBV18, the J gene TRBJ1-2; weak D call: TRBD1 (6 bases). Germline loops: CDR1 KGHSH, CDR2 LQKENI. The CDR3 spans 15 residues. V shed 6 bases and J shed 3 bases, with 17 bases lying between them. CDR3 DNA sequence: TGTGCCAGCTCCCAACTGCAGGGGATCGACTATGGCTACACCTTC. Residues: CASSQLQGIDYGYTF.

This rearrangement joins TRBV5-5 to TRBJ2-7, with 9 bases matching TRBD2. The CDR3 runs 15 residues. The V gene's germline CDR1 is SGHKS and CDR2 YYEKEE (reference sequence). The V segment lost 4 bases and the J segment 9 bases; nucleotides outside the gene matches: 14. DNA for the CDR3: TGTGCCAGCAGCCCCGGCGGGGGGGCGGTCGAGCGGCAGTACTTC. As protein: CASSPGGGAVERQYF.

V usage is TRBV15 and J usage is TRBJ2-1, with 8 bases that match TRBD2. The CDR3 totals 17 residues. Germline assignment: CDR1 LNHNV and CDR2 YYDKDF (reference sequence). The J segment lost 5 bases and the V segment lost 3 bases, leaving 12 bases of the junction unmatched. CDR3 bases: TGTGCCACCAGCAGGAGACTAGCGCTAAGCGAGAACAATGAGCAGTTCTTC. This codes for CATSRRLALSENNEQFF. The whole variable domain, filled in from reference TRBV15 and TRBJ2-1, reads DAMVIQNPRYQVTQFGKPVTLSCSQTLNHNVMYWYQQKSSQAPKLLFHYYDKDFNNEADTPDNFQSRRPNTSFCFLDIRSPGLGDTAMYLCATSRRLALSENNEQFFGPGTRLTVL.

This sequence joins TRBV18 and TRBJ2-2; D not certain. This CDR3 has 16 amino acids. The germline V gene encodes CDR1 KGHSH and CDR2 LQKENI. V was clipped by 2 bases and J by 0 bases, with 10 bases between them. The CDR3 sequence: CASSPFGKANTGELFF. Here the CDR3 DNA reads TGTGCCAGCTCACCATTTGGGAAGGCGAACACCGGGGAGCTGTTTTTT.

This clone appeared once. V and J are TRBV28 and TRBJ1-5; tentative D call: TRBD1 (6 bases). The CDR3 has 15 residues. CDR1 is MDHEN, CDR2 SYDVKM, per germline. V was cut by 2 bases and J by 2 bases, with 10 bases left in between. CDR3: CASSLAGGGNQPQHF. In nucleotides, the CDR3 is TGTGCCAGCAGTTTAGCCGGGGGCGGCAATCAGCCCCAGCATTTT.

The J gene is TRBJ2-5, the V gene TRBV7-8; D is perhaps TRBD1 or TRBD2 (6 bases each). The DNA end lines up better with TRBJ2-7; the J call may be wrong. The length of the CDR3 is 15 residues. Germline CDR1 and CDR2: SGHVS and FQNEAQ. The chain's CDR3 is CASSFSGTGPHEQYF. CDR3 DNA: TGTGCCAGCAGCTTTAGCGGTACAGGGCCCCACGAGCAGTACTTC.

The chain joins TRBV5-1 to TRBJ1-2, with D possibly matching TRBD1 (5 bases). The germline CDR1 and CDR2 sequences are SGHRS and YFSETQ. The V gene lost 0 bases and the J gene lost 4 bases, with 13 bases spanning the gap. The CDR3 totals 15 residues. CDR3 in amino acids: CASSLAGRASYGYTF. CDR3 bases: TGCGCCAGCAGCTTGGCCGGCAGGGCTTCCTATGGCTACACCTTC.

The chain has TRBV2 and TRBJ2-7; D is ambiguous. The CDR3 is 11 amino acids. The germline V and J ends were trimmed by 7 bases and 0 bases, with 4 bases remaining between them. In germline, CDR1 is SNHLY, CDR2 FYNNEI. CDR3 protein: CASKFSYEQYF. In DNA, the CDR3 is TGTGCCAGCAAGTTCTCCTACGAGCAGTACTTC.

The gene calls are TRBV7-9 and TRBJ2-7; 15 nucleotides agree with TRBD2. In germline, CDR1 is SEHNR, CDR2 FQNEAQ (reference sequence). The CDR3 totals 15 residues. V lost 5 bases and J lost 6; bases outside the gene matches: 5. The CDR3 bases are TGTGCCAGCAGCCCAGGACTAGCGGGAGGGCCCGAGCAGTACTTC. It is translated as CASSPGLAGGPEQYF.

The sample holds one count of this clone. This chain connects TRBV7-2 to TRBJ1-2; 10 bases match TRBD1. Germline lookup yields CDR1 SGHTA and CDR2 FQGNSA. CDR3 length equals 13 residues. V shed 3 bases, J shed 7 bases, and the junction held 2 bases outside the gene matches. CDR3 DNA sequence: TGTGCCAGCAGCTTGACAGGGGGCAGTGGCTACACCTTC. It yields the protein CASSLTGGSGYTF.

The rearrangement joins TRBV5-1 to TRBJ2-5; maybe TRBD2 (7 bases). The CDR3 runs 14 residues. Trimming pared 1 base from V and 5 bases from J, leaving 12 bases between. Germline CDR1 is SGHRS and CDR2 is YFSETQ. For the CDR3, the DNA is TGCGCCAGCAGCTTGTCGGGGGGCAGGGAGACCCAGTACTTC. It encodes CASSLSGGRETQYF.

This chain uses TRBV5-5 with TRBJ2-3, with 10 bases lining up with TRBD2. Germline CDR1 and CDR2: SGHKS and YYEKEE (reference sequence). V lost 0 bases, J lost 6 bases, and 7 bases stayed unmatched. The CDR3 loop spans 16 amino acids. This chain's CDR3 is CASSLEGTSADDTQYF. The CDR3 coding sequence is TGTGCCAGCAGCTTGGAAGGGACTAGCGCTGATGATACGCAGTATTTT.

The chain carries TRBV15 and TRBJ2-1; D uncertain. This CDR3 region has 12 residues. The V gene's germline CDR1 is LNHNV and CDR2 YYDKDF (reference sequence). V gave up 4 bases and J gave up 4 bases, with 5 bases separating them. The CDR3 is CATSMGYNEQFF. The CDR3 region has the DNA TGTGCCACCAGCATGGGTTACAATGAGCAGTTCTTC.

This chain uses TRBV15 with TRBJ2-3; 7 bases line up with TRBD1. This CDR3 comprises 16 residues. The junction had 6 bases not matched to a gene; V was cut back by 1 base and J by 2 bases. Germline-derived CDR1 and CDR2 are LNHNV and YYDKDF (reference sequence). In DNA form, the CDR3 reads TGTGCCACCAGCAGAGTCCGTAGGGGGCTCACAGATACGCAGTATTTT. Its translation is CATSRVRRGLTDTQYF.

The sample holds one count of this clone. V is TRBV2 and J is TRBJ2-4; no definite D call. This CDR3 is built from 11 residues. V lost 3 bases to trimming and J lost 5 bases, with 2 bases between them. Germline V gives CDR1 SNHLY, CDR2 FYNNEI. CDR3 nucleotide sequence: TGTGCCAGCAGTGACCAAAACATTCAGTACTTC. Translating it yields CASSDQNIQYF.

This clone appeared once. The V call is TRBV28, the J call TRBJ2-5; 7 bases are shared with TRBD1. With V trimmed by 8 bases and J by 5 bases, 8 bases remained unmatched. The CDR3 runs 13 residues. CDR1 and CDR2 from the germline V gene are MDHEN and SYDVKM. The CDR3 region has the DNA TGTGCCAGCCGAAAAGGGGGCACGGAGACCCAGTACTTC. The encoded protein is CASRKGGTETQYF.